The 32 T cell receptor beta chains presented below share a single source sample, sequenced in a study of T cell repertoires in aging, cancer and after chemotherapy. Peripheral blood genomic DNA, not sorted cells or RNA, was the template. A mixed TRB-A/B primer pool amplified rearranged TRB by multiplex touch-down PCR. Via MiXCR, TCRdb re-called the multiplex PCR reads, giving one row per CDR3 protein. Of under 15,000 distinct CDR3 sequences in the sample, around 23% are singletons; the top ten hold 48%. The sample comprised blood. These receptors were taken from a human donor in good health.

This clonotype occurred a few times. This chain uses TRBV6-5 with TRBJ1-5, with D possibly TRBD1 on 6 matching bases. CDR1 and CDR2 from the germline V gene are MNHEY and SVGAGI. The V end was cut by 5 bases, the J end by 4 bases, with 15 bases between. The CDR3 contains 15 residues. In DNA form, the CDR3 reads TGTGCCAGCAGTCCCCCCGGGGGGCCGAATCAGCCCCAGCATTTT. Protein sequence: CASSPPGGPNQPQHF.

This clonotype was seen only a few times. The gene calls are TRBV6-6 and TRBJ2-7; tentative D call: TRBD2 (6 bases). The CDR3 is 15 amino acids. Germline CDR1 is MNHNY and CDR2 is SVGAGI (reference sequence). The V and J ends lost 10 bases and 2 bases respectively, with 21 bases between them. The CDR3 spells CATSGVSGEAYEQYF. The CDR3 DNA reads TGTGCCACTTCGGGGGTTTCGGGGGAGGCCTACGAGCAGTACTTC.

The CDR3 bases are TGTGCCAGCAGTTCGGGGGTGGGCTCCTACGAGCAGTACTTC. This encodes CASSSGVGSYEQYF. The rearrangement links TRBV14 to TRBJ2-7; D possibly corresponds to TRBD2 (6 bases). The germline V gene has CDR1 SGHDN and CDR2 FVKESK. The germline V and J ends were trimmed by 6 bases and 0 bases, with 12 bases remaining between them. The CDR3 consists of 14 residues. The full variable domain, rest sourced from reference TRBV14 and TRBJ2-7, is EAGVTQFPSHSVIEKGQTVTLRCDPISGHDNLYWYRRVMGKEIKFLLHFVKESKQDESGMPNNRFLAERTGGTYSTLKVQPAELEDSGVYFCASSSGVGSYEQYFGPGTRLTVT.

This clonotype appeared many times. The rearrangement links TRBV7-9 to TRBJ1-2, with D hard to call. CDR1 SEHNR and CDR2 FQNEAQ come from the germline V gene (reference sequence). The CDR3 runs 14 residues. The germline V and J ends were trimmed by 9 bases and 5 bases, with 19 bases remaining between them. CDR3 DNA sequence: TGTGCCAGTGAGGCTTCTGGCAGCCGTTATGGCTACACCTTC. Its translation: CASEASGSRYGYTF.

The V call is TRBV12-3 or TRBV12-4, the J call TRBJ2-7; 11 positions match TRBD2. The J call is uncertain, as TRBJ2-1 better fits the DNA end. This CDR3 has 14 residues. CDR3: CASSLAGGRDEQFF. The CDR3 nucleotides read TGTGCCAGCAGCCTAGCGGGGGGCAGGGATGAGCAGTTCTTC.

The V and J genes are TRBV5-1 and TRBJ1-3; weak D call: TRBD1 (6 bases). The V gene's germline CDR1 is SGHRS and CDR2 YFSETQ. This CDR3 is 16 amino acids long. Trimming cost V 0 bases and J 1 base, with 11 bases left between them. DNA of the CDR3: TGCGCCAGCAGCTTGGATGGACAGCCTTCTGGAAACACCATATATTTT. Encoded protein: CASSLDGQPSGNTIYF.

The rearrangement joins TRBV25-1 to TRBJ2-6, with D possibly being TRBD2 (5 bases). V gave up 1 base and J gave up 1 base, with 14 bases separating them. Germline values: CDR1 MGHDK, CDR2 SYGVNS. CDR3 length equals 18 residues. CDR3 bases: TGTGCCAGCAGTGAATTAGGGAGTAGAGTTTCTGGGGCCAACGTCCTGACTTTC. It yields the protein CASSELGSRVSGANVLTF.

This sequence joins TRBV12-3 or TRBV12-4 and TRBJ2-3; D might be TRBD1 or TRBD2, each matching 5 bases. The germline V and J ends were trimmed by 3 bases and 2 bases, with 12 bases remaining between them. The CDR3 has 15 amino acids. The CDR3 nucleotides are TGTGCCAGCAGTTTGGGACGCGGACTCACAGATACGCAGTATTTT. The encoded protein is CASSLGRGLTDTQYF.

This clonotype occurred a few times. V is TRBV19 and J is TRBJ1-1; D gene unclear. The V gene lost 5 bases and the J gene lost 10 bases, with 11 bases spanning the gap. The CDR3 has 11 residues. The germline V gene has CDR1 LNHDA and CDR2 SQIVND (reference sequence). In DNA form, the CDR3 reads TGTGCCAGTAGTGGTGTCTGGGGAGCTTTCTTT. This sequence encodes CASSGVWGAFF.

Only a few counts were recorded for this clonotype. The chain links TRBV7-9 to TRBJ2-5; TRBD1 is a possible D gene (7 bases). CDR3 length equals 17 residues. Germline V gene data show CDR1 as SEHNR and CDR2 as FQNEAQ (reference sequence). Deletions cut 0 bases from V and 5 bases from J, with 19 bases between. CDR3 bases: TGTGCCAGCAGCTTAGCTATTCCCTCGACAGGGAGGGAGACCCAGTACTTC. It specifies CASSLAIPSTGRETQYF.

The gene calls are TRBV6-5 and TRBJ2-3; the match to TRBD2 covers 12 bases. The V segment lost 5 bases and the J segment 2 bases; nucleotides outside the gene matches: 17. In germline, CDR1 is MNHEY, CDR2 SVGAGI. There are 20 residues in the CDR3. CDR3 amino acids: CASSARRTSGGITYTDTQYF. DNA of the CDR3: TGTGCCAGCAGTGCCCGACGAACTAGCGGGGGGATTACTTACACAGATACGCAGTATTTT.

The CDR3 region is CAWSTGLNTEAFF. DNA of the CDR3: TGTGCCTGGTCGACAGGGCTGAACACTGAAGCTTTCTTT. The genes are TRBV30 and TRBJ1-1, with 7 bases lining up with TRBD1. The trim removed 5 bases at V and 0 bases at J, leaving 3 bases unmatched. Germline-derived CDR1 and CDR2 are GTSNPN and SVGIG (reference sequence). The CDR3 is 13 residues long.

The chain is built from TRBV4-2 and TRBJ2-3; TRBD2 matches at 9 bases. J was trimmed by 4 bases and V by 0 bases; bases with no gene match: 8. Per the germline V gene, CDR1 is LGHNA and CDR2 is YNFKEQ. This CDR3 has 17 amino acids. The CDR3 DNA follows: TGTGCCAGCAGCCAAGATCATGGCGGGGGGGCTGCAGATACGCAGTATTTT. Amino acids: CASSQDHGGGAADTQYF.

Many counts were recorded for this clonotype. The chain carries TRBV15 and TRBJ1-1; D remains unclear. This CDR3 comprises 13 residues. Germline lookup yields CDR1 LNHNV and CDR2 YYDKDF (reference sequence). V gave up 1 base and J gave up 4 bases, with 7 bases separating them. The CDR3 nucleotides read TGTGCCACCAGCAGAGCGCCTATCACTGAAGCTTTCTTT. This translates into CATSRAPITEAFF.

V and J are TRBV12-3 or TRBV12-4 and TRBJ2-1; D is unclear. The V end lost 4 bases, the J end lost 10 bases, and 8 bases lay between the germline ends. The CDR3 totals 11 residues. CDR3 amino acids: CASSSAGEQFF. DNA of the CDR3: TGTGCCAGCAGTTCCGCCGGGGAGCAGTTCTTC.

This chain uses TRBV24-1 with TRBJ2-1; 8 bases agree with TRBD2. The V gene's germline CDR1 is KGHDR and CDR2 SFDVKD. The CDR3 runs to 16 residues. Trimming took 2 bases from V and 6 from J; bases not matched to a gene: 8. For the CDR3, the DNA is TGTGCCACCAGTGATTGGGAGACGGGGGGGCCCAATGAGCAGTTCTTC. This encodes CATSDWETGGPNEQFF.

The chain couples TRBV5-1 to TRBJ2-7, with no clear D. Looked up from germline, CDR1 is SGHRS and CDR2 is YFSETQ. The CDR3 consists of 12 residues. V dropped 4 bases and J dropped 0 bases, with 5 bases sitting between them. The CDR3 region has the DNA TGCGCCAGCAGCCAAAGCTCCTACGAGCAGTACTTC. Protein: CASSQSSYEQYF.

Comment on this clonotype: This could be a read error, since a much larger clone is one nucleotide away. The chain employs TRBV19 and TRBJ1-5; D ambiguous. Per the germline V gene, CDR1 is LNHDA and CDR2 is SQIVND (reference sequence). This CDR3 contains 15 residues. Trimming pared 4 bases from V and 2 bases from J, leaving 12 bases between. CDR3 region: CASSTAGSGNQPQHF. In nucleotides, the CDR3 is TGTGCCAGTAGTACGGCGGGGAGCGGCAATCAGCCCCAGCATTTT.

This rearrangement joins TRBV20-1 to TRBJ2-3; TRBD2 agrees at 9 bases. Germline CDR1 is DFQATT and CDR2 is SNEGSKA (reference sequence). Trimming at V came to 5 bases and at J to 1 base, leaving 4 bases not matched to a gene. The length of the CDR3 is 14 residues. Here the CDR3 DNA reads TGCAGTGCTCCTGCGGGGGGGGGCACAGATACGCAGTATTTT. As protein: CSAPAGGGTDTQYF.

Within the sample, this clonotype is medium-sized. The genes are TRBV19 and TRBJ2-7; D remains ambiguous. The CDR3 consists of 11 residues. Per germline, CDR1 LNHDA and CDR2 SQIVND (reference sequence). V lost 5 bases and J 7 bases, leaving 9 bases between the germline ends. The CDR3 DNA is TGTGCCAGTAGTCAATGGGATGAGCAGTACTTC. It yields the protein CASSQWDEQYF. The full variable domain, rest sourced from reference TRBV19 and TRBJ2-7, is DGGITQSPKYLFRKEGQNVTLSCEQNLNHDAMYWYRQDPGQGLRLIYYSQIVNDFQKGDIAEGYSVSREKKESFPLTVTSAQKNPTAFYLCASSQWDEQYFGPGTRLTVT.

The CDR3 loop is CAWGGRENSATNEKLFF. CDR3 DNA: TGTGCCTGGGGAGGACGGGAGAACTCCGCAACTAATGAAAAACTGTTTTTT. The chain recombines TRBV30 with TRBJ1-4; D is ambiguous. The CDR3 is made up of 17 amino acids. Trimming took 5 bases from V and 0 from J, leaving 19 bases between them. Germline assignment: CDR1 GTSNPN and CDR2 SVGIG (reference sequence).

This chain connects TRBV20-1 to TRBJ2-1, with 7 bases fitting TRBD2. The V segment lost 3 bases and the J segment 10 bases; nucleotides outside the gene matches: 12. The germline gives CDR1 DFQATT, CDR2 SNEGSKA (reference sequence). The CDR3 is 14 amino acids. CDR3 loop: CSARFAGELREQFF. Here the CDR3 DNA reads TGCAGTGCTAGGTTCGCGGGGGAGCTTCGGGAGCAGTTCTTC.

This clonotype was observed a handful of times. The V call is TRBV4-2, the J call TRBJ2-7, with TRBD2 identical over 7 bases. This CDR3 spans 13 amino acids. CDR1 and CDR2 (germline): LGHNA, YNFKEQ. Losses at the gene ends were 6 bases for V and 6 bases for J; bases not matched to a gene: 8. The CDR3 loop is CASRREGLVEQYF. The CDR3 coding sequence is TGTGCCAGCAGGAGGGAGGGACTCGTCGAGCAGTACTTC.

The J gene is TRBJ2-3, the V gene TRBV4-3; no definite D call. The CDR3 spans 14 residues. In germline, CDR1 is LGHNA, CDR2 YSLEER. Trimming stripped 0 bases from V and 3 bases from J, with 7 bases between. CDR3 in DNA: TGCGCCAGCAGCCAAGATTTGGGGACAGATACGCAGTATTTT. It is translated as CASSQDLGTDTQYF.

The sample holds many counts of this clonotype. V gene TRBV30 combines with J gene TRBJ2-1; D possibly corresponds to TRBD1 (5 bases). Trimming stripped 3 bases from V and 14 bases from J, with 17 bases between. The CDR3 spans 12 residues. CDR1 and CDR2 from the germline V gene are GTSNPN and SVGIG (reference sequence). In DNA form, the CDR3 reads TGTGCCTGGAGAGTGTCCAGGGCGAATGAGTTCTTC. Translation: CAWRVSRANEFF.

V is TRBV7-3 and J is TRBJ2-7, with D unresolved. The CDR3 extends over 14 amino acids. CDR1 and CDR2 from the germline V gene are SGHTA and FQGTGA. The ends were cut back, 5 bases at V and 0 bases at J, with 11 bases in the middle. The CDR3 is CASSRDGVSYEQYF. DNA for the CDR3: TGTGCCAGCAGCCGTGACGGCGTCTCCTACGAGCAGTACTTC.

DNA for the CDR3: TGTGCCAGCAGTTCCCGGGGGTCTGGAAACACCATATATTTT. Translating gives CASSSRGSGNTIYF. This chain uses TRBV12-3 or TRBV12-4 with TRBJ1-3, with TRBD1 as a possible D gene (5 bases). This CDR3 has 14 amino acids. Trimming shortened V by 4 bases and J by 1 base, and 8 bases separated the two germline ends.

The chain links TRBV28 to TRBJ2-2, with a possible D match to TRBD1 (5 bases). Trimming pared 2 bases from V and 0 bases from J, leaving 22 bases between. CDR3 length: 20 amino acids. CDR1 is MDHEN, CDR2 SYDVKM, per germline. The CDR3 protein is CASSLLRGFTGNANTGELFF. The CDR3, as DNA: TGTGCCAGCAGTTTACTTAGGGGATTTACAGGAAATGCGAACACCGGGGAGCTGTTTTTT.

The V gene is TRBV19, the J gene TRBJ1-1, with TRBD1 matching over 9 bases. V was pared by 4 bases and J by 5 bases, with 5 bases of the junction left unmatched. Germline CDR1 and CDR2: LNHDA and SQIVND (reference sequence). This CDR3 spans 14 amino acids. CDR3 amino acids: CASSRTGDGTEAFF. The CDR3 DNA reads as TGTGCCAGTAGTAGGACAGGGGACGGTACTGAAGCTTTCTTT.

The table lists this clonotype with a few counts. The chain is built from TRBV6-6 and TRBJ1-6; 7 nucleotides agree with TRBD1. Germline CDR1 is MNHNY and CDR2 is SVGAGI (reference sequence). The CDR3 sequence is 16 residues long. V was pared by 6 bases and J by 5 bases, with 10 bases of the junction left unmatched. CDR3 DNA sequence: TGTGCCAGCAGGGATCCCGGGACAGCGAATAATTCACCCCTCCACTTT. It translates to CASRDPGTANNSPLHF.

This chain links TRBV6-5 with TRBJ1-5; the D gene is possibly TRBD1 (6 bases). The germline V and J ends were trimmed by 10 bases and 0 bases, with 13 bases remaining between them. CDR1 and CDR2 from the germline V gene are MNHEY and SVGAGI. The CDR3 sequence is 14 residues long. CDR3 coding DNA: TGTGCCACCCGGACAGACTATAGCAATCAGCCCCAGCATTTT. This sequence encodes CATRTDYSNQPQHF.

Judged by abundance, this clonotype is medium-sized. The V and J genes are TRBV29-1 and TRBJ2-7; 7 bases align to TRBD1. The J segment lost 0 bases and the V segment lost 5 bases, leaving 10 bases of the junction unmatched. The CDR3 is 15 residues long. Germline lookup yields CDR1 SQVTM and CDR2 ANQGSEA. The CDR3 here is CSVSTGNPSSYEQYF. The CDR3 DNA reads as TGCAGCGTTTCGACAGGGAACCCAAGCTCCTACGAGCAGTACTTC.